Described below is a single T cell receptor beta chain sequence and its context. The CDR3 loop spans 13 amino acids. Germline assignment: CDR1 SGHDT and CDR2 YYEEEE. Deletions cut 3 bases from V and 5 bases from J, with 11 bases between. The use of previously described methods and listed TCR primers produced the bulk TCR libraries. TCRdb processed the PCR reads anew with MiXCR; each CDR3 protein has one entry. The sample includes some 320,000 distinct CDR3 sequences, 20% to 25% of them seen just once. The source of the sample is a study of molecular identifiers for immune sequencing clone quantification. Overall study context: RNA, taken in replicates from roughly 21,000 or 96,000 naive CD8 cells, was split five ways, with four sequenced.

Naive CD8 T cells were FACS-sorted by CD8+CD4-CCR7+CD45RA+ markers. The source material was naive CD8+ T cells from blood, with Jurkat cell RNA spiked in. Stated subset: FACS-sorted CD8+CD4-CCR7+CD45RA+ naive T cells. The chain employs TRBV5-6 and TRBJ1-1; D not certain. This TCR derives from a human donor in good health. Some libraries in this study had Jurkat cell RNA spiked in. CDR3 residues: CASSSGRGTEAFF. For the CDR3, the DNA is TGTGCCAGCAGCTCGGGAAGAGGGACTGAAGCTTTCTTT.